These 6 T cell receptor beta chains were sequenced from one sample in a study of OX40 agonist ivuxolimab in advanced cancers. Produced via immunoSEQ multiplex PCR; TCRdb's table is partial and in-frame only. Seen here are 55,000 to 75,000 clones, roughly 87% observed once, and the top ten hold roughly 2%. Sequenced material: CD4+ or CD8+ T cells sorted from blood, taken in a trial of the OX40 agonist ivuxolimab. The receptors shown here come from an adult with an advanced solid tumor such as melanoma, head and neck, liver or kidney cancer.

V is TRBV18 and J is TRBJ2-1; TRBD1 matches at 10 bases. CDR3 size: 15 residues. The junction had 5 bases not matched to a gene; V was cut back by 3 bases and J by 6 bases. CDR1 is KGHSH and CDR2 is LQKENI in the germline V gene. The CDR3 region is CASSPGQGIFNEQFF. The CDR3, as DNA: TGTGCCAGCTCACCGGGACAGGGGATTTTCAATGAGCAGTTCTTC.

This clone was found once. V usage is TRBV6-5 and J usage is TRBJ1-6; a weak D match, TRBD1 (5 bases). The germline V gene encodes CDR1 MNHEY and CDR2 SVGAGI. There are 14 residues in the CDR3. V was cut by 6 bases and J by 6 bases, with 12 bases left in between. CDR3 DNA: TGTGCCAGCAGCCCCGGGGCCCCTAATTCACCCCTCCACTTT. It translates to CASSPGAPNSPLHF.

The J gene is TRBJ1-2, the V gene TRBV7-2; D ambiguous. Germline CDR1 and CDR2: SGHTA and FQGNSA. The CDR3 loop spans 14 amino acids. V lost 0 bases to trimming and J lost 5 bases, with 10 bases between them. CDR3 DNA: TGTGCCAGCAGCTTAGCGAACGGAATTTATGGCTACACCTTC. It codes for CASSLANGIYGYTF.

This clone was recorded once. The gene calls are TRBV7-8 and TRBJ2-7; tentatively, D is TRBD1 (6 bases). This CDR3 has 13 amino acids. Germline V gene lookup returns CDR1 SGHVS and CDR2 FQNEAQ. V was trimmed by 5 bases and J by 1 base, leaving 9 bases between them. CDR3 DNA sequence: TGTGCCAGCAGCGGCGACAGGTCCTACGAGCAGTACTTC. Protein sequence: CASSGDRSYEQYF. The full variable domain, rest sourced from reference TRBV7-8 and TRBJ2-7, is GAGVSQSPRYKVAKRGQDVALRCDPISGHVSLFWYQQALGQGPEFLTYFQNEAQLDKSGLPSDRFFAERPEGSVSTLKIQRTQQEDSAVYLCASSGDRSYEQYFGPGTRLTVT.

This chain joins TRBV20-1 and TRBJ1-2; no clear D. Germline values: CDR1 DFQATT, CDR2 SNEGSKA (reference sequence). Trimming shortened V by 0 bases and J by 5 bases, and 4 bases separated the two germline ends. This CDR3 is built from 11 residues. The CDR3 DNA reads TGCAGTGCTAGAGAGGGATATGGCTACACCTTC. It yields the protein CSAREGYGYTF.

The chain carries TRBV6-6 and TRBJ2-3; D possibly corresponds to TRBD2 (5 bases). Germline lookup yields CDR1 MNHNY and CDR2 SVGAGI (reference sequence). This CDR3 contains 16 residues. The V gene lost 4 bases and the J gene lost 0 bases, with 14 bases spanning the gap. The CDR3 sequence is CASSLKREVSTDTQYF. CDR3 DNA: TGTGCCAGCAGTTTAAAACGGGAAGTGAGCACAGATACGCAGTATTTT.